This T cell receptor beta chain was obtained from a study of cytomegalovirus exposure and HLA in healthy donors (dated by TCRdb to the late 2010s). Background on the whole study: In an earlier analysis of several hundred of the donors, approximately 260 Gb of sequence data and approximately 100 million unique TCR beta sequences from 180 million or so T cells were reported. An early release covering over 500 HLA-typed donors comprised approximately 290 gigabases of sequencing data and 65 million to 100 million unique TCR sequences. Typing coverage varied by locus: about 620-630 donors for A, B, C, DRB1 and DQB1; more than 500 for DQA1; about 590 for DPA1; 450 to 480 for DPB1. The T cell repertoires of around 670 subjects were profiled by immunosequencing and related to cytomegalovirus serostatus. An earlier analysis of 587 of the donors used high-throughput TCR beta sequencing to judge whether each TCR beta V gene segment behaved as functional or pseudogenic. Every repertoire in the discovery cohort had been generated on one and the same sequencing platform. Of the 350 to 400 genotyped donors, approximately 80% fell in the genetic ancestry cluster associated with self-reported Caucasian donors. A separate validation cohort of about 110 different subjects was used in addition to the roughly 670-subject first cohort. A few DR-DQ haplotypes were treated as single units for association and clustering because of strong linkage in the cohort. In the later analysis, no new phenotypic data were used to find candidate immune exposures; instead, reliance was placed on TCR beta sequences and their occurrence across donors. On average, roughly 240,000 unique TCR beta nucleotide sequences were sequenced per donor among 398 genotyped donors of the cohort, with roughly a sixth of those sequences being non-productive. A later analysis re-analyzed previously published TCR beta repertoires from 650 to 800 donors and added high-resolution HLA genotyping to study TCR occurrence patterns. Class I and class II HLA loci were covered by the typing at four-digit resolution. In a later genetic analysis, genome-wide SNP genotypes for about 55% of the roughly 700 donors were used, and that subset was treated as a discovery cohort. High-throughput TCR immunosequencing, statistical association of individual TCRs with disease status, and machine learning were combined to predict cytomegalovirus infection status. Donor age, sex, ethnicity and CMV serostatus were collected together with the repertoire data. The study aimed to test whether signatures of past pathogen exposure could be identified by cataloging public T cell receptors.

The cohort comprised 670 or so healthy bone marrow donors. Cohort members were all nominally healthy when sampled, although unrecorded immune exposures were likely present. The donor was CMV seropositive and belonged to the group of 250 to 300 seropositive cohort members. A peripheral blood sample was collected from each donor, and TCR beta sequencing was performed on peripheral blood mononuclear cells. The Qiagen DNeasy Blood Extraction Kit was used to extract genomic DNA from the blood cell samples. Study-wide conclusions, independent of this receptor: The earlier analysis of nearly 600 of the donors excluded roughly 17 rarely observed V segments, including chromosome 9 orphons, because counts were too low. Linkage disequilibrium might explain the correlated functional status among segregating V segments, but an unknown experimental factor could not be ruled out. According to a later analysis, TCR association rates differed among HLA loci, with DRB1 alleles showing the most associated TCRs and HLA-C alleles showing the fewest. Some IMGT-functional V segments, including TRBV6-2 and TRBV6-3, could not be told apart with the 87-base-pair reads, so those segments were excluded. In the study, roughly 160 TCR beta chains were listed as associated with cytomegalovirus. Three of the identified cytomegalovirus-associated TCR beta chains were confirmed in vitro to be specific for cytomegalovirus antigens. The presence/absence analyses assumed that sequencing depth was roughly uniform across donors, and that assumption may not be true. A later analysis reported that several top co-occurrence clusters appeared linked to parvovirus B19, influenza, CMV and Epstein-Barr virus. A later genetic analysis associated a missense DCLRE1C variant with V-gene and J-gene trimming of TCR beta chains, and an independent cohort replicated the association. In a later analysis, most CMV-associated TCR beta chains were found to appear HLA-restricted, with HLA associations seemingly driven largely by CMV exposure. Most TCR sequences were seen in very few donors, while some public TCRs were found in many individuals. The sequencing pipeline was judged likely to have produced a cluster of highly shared sequence variants as a technical artifact. The only immune exposure information available for the cohort was CMV serostatus. According to a later genetic analysis, donors in an Asian-associated ancestry cluster had fewer N-insertions in productive TCRs than the roughly 700-donor mean. When HLA alleles, especially DR and DQ, strongly co-occurred, attributing TCR associations to individual alleles was difficult. Because some donors lacked HLA typing at each locus, the association tests relied only on the typed subset. A further reported finding was that TCR beta sequences accurately predicted the HLA-A and HLA-B alleles for most subjects in the first cohort. The authors suggested that the approach could potentially be generalized to other disease states and immunological phenotypes. In a later analysis, HLA-associated TCR beta chains showed more clonal expansion and lower generation probabilities than non-associated chains that were equally common. In both the original and validation cohorts, the classifier was reported to diagnose cytomegalovirus status with high specificity and sensitivity. Specific HLA alleles were associated with 15,000 to 20,000 TCR beta sequences at a false discovery rate of 0.05 in a later analysis. An earlier analysis of approximately 600 of the donors showed that most TCR beta V segments appeared in productive rearrangements either about 87% or about 30% of the time, which broadly matched IMGT annotations. In this cohort, only TCR beta chains were sequenced, and detectable features were limited by the absence of alpha or paired-chain data.

Libraries were constructed by the immunoSEQ multiplex PCR assay. For the multiplex PCR, a mixture combining 60 forward primers for TCR Vbeta segments and 13 reverse primers for TCR Jbeta segments was used. A multiplex PCR assay on genomic DNA amplified the CDR3 region of rearranged TCR beta genes. The Illumina HiSeq System was used to sequence the amplified TCR beta libraries as 87-base-pair reads. In the paper's pipeline: A later analysis tallied about 77 million unique TCR beta chains across the 650 to 750 repertoires, and around 10 million of those chains were shared by two or more donors. To remove PCR and sequencing errors, raw reads were error-corrected and collapsed into unique sequences using a nearest-neighbor algorithm that merged closely related sequences. V, D and J gene segments were assigned by aligning CDR3 sequences to IMGT reference sequences. Each retained sequence needed at least a six-nucleotide match to both a V gene segment and a J gene segment. Rearrangements were classified as productive when the CDR3 lacked stop codons and remained in frame with V and J, and all other rearrangements were classified as non-productive. CDR3 was defined according to IMGT convention as the region running from the second conserved V-encoded cysteine to the conserved J-encoded phenylalanine. The earlier analysis of roughly 590 of the donors excluded any sequence lacking an unambiguous match to a single V gene segment. An earlier analysis of fewer than 750 of the donors classified V segments as functional when productive rearrangements were above 56.7% and as segregating when the standard deviation between donors was above 5%. To diagnose cytomegalovirus status from the catalog of TCR beta chain sequences, a statistical classification framework was built. In a later analysis, V and J genes were assigned by comparing TCR nucleotide sequences against IMGT/GENE-DB human TR gene sequences. A later analysis assigned CDR3 sequences and most-parsimonious VDJ recombination scenarios with the TCRdist pipeline. A later analysis defined each TCR beta chain by its CDR3 amino acid sequence plus V-gene family, and excluded reads lacking a unique V-gene family. A later analysis removed several hundred highly shared, low-generation-probability nucleotide sequences to deal with suspected cross-contamination and a sequencing artifact. In a later analysis, a clonal expansion index was calculated for each public chain from normalized within-repertoire ranks of inferred template counts. A later analysis computed generation probabilities with a VDJ recombination model fitted to out-of-frame rearrangements, and checked the results against IGoR. In a later analysis, TCR-TCR, TCR-HLA and TCR-CMV co-occurrence was scored with hypergeometric tests, and a repertoire-size bias correction was applied to TCR pairs. A later analysis estimated false discovery rates by permuting HLA or CMV assignments 20 times. In a later analysis, co-occurring TCRs were grouped with DBSCAN, and TCRdist sequence similarity was added when clustering was performed within HLA-allele-positive subsets. Repertoires with fewer than 30,000 or more than 120,000 public chains were left out of co-occurrence clustering, as were four to six repertoires with anomalous nucleotide sharing. TCRdb re-hosts the immuneACCESS table, in-frame sequences only. Its copies lack some clones; in the studies checked, an unresolved V gene accounts for under half of them, and the cause for the rest is not known. V and J calls and clone size are given by that table; D and trimming were obtained from the DNA. The table for this sample lists 85,000 to 100,000 clones; 75% to 85% of them were counted only once. The ten largest make up around 3% of the sample.

CDR1 and CDR2 (GTSNPN, SVGIG) derive from the germline V gene (reference sequence). V loses 1 base, J loses 7 bases, and the germline ends lie 10 bases apart. Taken from cysteine to phenylalanine, the CDR3 has 12 residues. Left in the record is the CDR3 DNA by itself, 36 bases read in frame from the first base. In its sample, this clone was seen once. Its antigen specificity is not known. No qualities accompany the bases; no much larger clone lies one base away. The origin of this receptor is a male donor in good health and CMV-seropositive. This chain joins TRBV30 to TRBJ1-2, and TRBD1 may be the D gene, going by 5 matching bases. The specimen sequenced was PBMCs. The CDR3 region has the sequence CAWSGGTAGYTF. The sequenced DNA: TGTGCCTGGAGTGGGGGGACTGCTGGCTACACCTTC.